The rows below give T cell receptor beta chains drawn from one sample of a study of shared T cell receptors in the human thymus. Only in-frame clones appear in the TCRdb table, and some are missing; sequencing was by immunoSEQ multiplex PCR. The sample holds hundreds of thousands of clones; 80% to 90% are singletons and the top ten take under 0.012%. This sample also appeared in a second study, on human thymus T cells.

Sequenced sample: thymocytes. Receptors were obtained from a girl under three years old with a congenital heart defect. CDR3s include the opening cysteine and the closing phenylalanine or tryptophan. The D gene is left open where the match is weak. Expanded clones get a size class; other rows say once, few or many, or leave the size out.

V gene: TRBV7-9
clone size: NA
J gene: TRBJ1-1
D gene: NA
CDR3 protein: CASSLRGLGGSDTEAFF
CDR3 DNA: TGTGCCAGCAGCTTAAGGGGCCTCGGGGGGTCCGACACTGAAGCTTTCTTT

V gene: TRBV7-9
clone size: once
J gene: TRBJ2-1
D gene: TRBD1
CDR3 protein: CASSLSRGTGRNEQFF
CDR3 DNA: TGTGCCAGCAGCTTATCCCGCGGGACAGGGAGGAATGAGCAGTTCTTC

V gene: TRBV9
clone size: NA
J gene: TRBJ1-2
D gene: TRBD1
CDR3 protein: CASSARHGQGRFWYGYTF
CDR3 DNA: TGTGCCAGCAGCGCCCGGCACGGACAGGGGAGGTTTTGGTATGGCTACACCTTC

V gene: TRBV11-2
clone size: NA
J gene: TRBJ1-4
D gene: TRBD1
CDR3 protein: CASSPSGDRVLEKLFF
CDR3 DNA: TGTGCCAGCAGCCCCAGCGGGGACAGGGTCCTTGAAAAACTGTTTTTT

V gene: TRBV5-4
clone size: NA
J gene: TRBJ2-5
D gene: NA
CDR3 protein: CASSRTYRQVGQETQYF
CDR3 DNA: TGTGCCAGCAGCCGCACCTACAGGCAGGTCGGCCAAGAGACCCAGTACTTC

V gene: TRBV15
clone size: NA
J gene: TRBJ2-1
D gene: NA
CDR3 protein: CATSRGGSGYNEQFF
CDR3 DNA: TGTGCCACCAGCAGAGGGGGAAGCGGCTACAATGAGCAGTTCTTC

V gene: TRBV30
clone size: NA
J gene: TRBJ2-5
D gene: TRBD2
CDR3 protein: CAWSQRGSGWRGAGKTQYF
CDR3 DNA: TGTGCCTGGAGTCAACGGGGTTCGGGGTGGCGGGGGGCCGGAAAGACCCAGTACTTC

V gene: TRBV15
clone size: NA
J gene: TRBJ1-1
D gene: NA
CDR3 protein: CATSGTDSLNTEAFF
CDR3 DNA: TGTGCCACCAGCGGAACGGACAGTCTGAACACTGAAGCTTTCTTT

V gene: TRBV6-6
clone size: once
J gene: TRBJ2-5
D gene: TRBD2
CDR3 protein: CASSYILSGGQETQYF
CDR3 DNA: TGTGCCAGCAGTTACATTTTGAGCGGGGGGCAAGAGACCCAGTACTTC

V gene: TRBV7-6
clone size: NA
J gene: TRBJ1-4
D gene: TRBD1
CDR3 protein: CASSLEGTQGPIPGKLFF
CDR3 DNA: TGTGCCAGCAGCTTAGAGGGAACACAGGGGCCTATACCAGGAAAACTGTTTTTT

V gene: TRBV9
clone size: NA
J gene: TRBJ2-5
D gene: TRBD1
CDR3 protein: CASSVGPGQQETQYF
CDR3 DNA: TGTGCCAGCAGCGTAGGGCCGGGACAGCAAGAGACCCAGTACTTC

V gene: TRBV14
clone size: NA
J gene: TRBJ2-2
D gene: TRBD1
CDR3 protein: CASSQEGGTGNAGELFF
CDR3 DNA: TGTGCCAGCAGCCAAGAAGGCGGGACAGGGAACGCCGGGGAGCTGTTTTTT

V gene: TRBV2
clone size: NA
J gene: TRBJ1-1
D gene: NA
CDR3 protein: CASSPSQWGSWGGRGTEAFF
CDR3 DNA: TGTGCCAGCAGTCCCTCTCAATGGGGCTCGTGGGGGGGTAGGGGCACTGAAGCTTTCTTT

V gene: TRBV10-3
clone size: NA
J gene: TRBJ2-5
D gene: NA
CDR3 protein: CAISESDTGTQETQYF
CDR3 DNA: TGTGCCATCAGTGAGTCGGATACCGGGACACAAGAGACCCAGTACTTC

V gene: TRBV5-3
clone size: few
J gene: TRBJ1-5
D gene: TRBD1
CDR3 protein: CARQDRGNQPQHF
CDR3 DNA: TGTGCCCGACAGGACAGGGGTAATCAGCCCCAGCATTTT

V gene: TRBV25-1
clone size: once
J gene: TRBJ2-7
D gene: TRBD1
CDR3 protein: CASRGQYPSYEQYF
CDR3 DNA: TGTGCCAGCAGGGGACAGTATCCCTCCTACGAGCAGTACTTC

V gene: TRBV14
clone size: NA
J gene: TRBJ2-1
D gene: TRBD2
CDR3 protein: CASSTGLAGNSYNEQFF
CDR3 DNA: TGTGCCAGCAGCACGGGACTAGCGGGCAACTCCTACAATGAGCAGTTCTTC

V gene: TRBV19
clone size: NA
J gene: TRBJ2-5
D gene: NA
CDR3 protein: CASSIASGETQYF
CDR3 DNA: TGTGCCAGTAGTATAGCCTCAGGGGAGACCCAGTACTTC

V gene: TRBV19
clone size: NA
J gene: TRBJ2-2
D gene: NA
CDR3 protein: CAVRVNTGELFF
CDR3 DNA: TGTGCCGTCAGGGTGAACACCGGGGAGCTGTTTTTT

V gene: TRBV7-2
clone size: NA
J gene: TRBJ1-6
D gene: NA
CDR3 protein: CASSPRHRTSSSYNSPLHF
CDR3 DNA: TGTGCCAGCAGCCCGAGACACCGGACTTCGAGCTCCTATAATTCACCCCTCCACTTT

V gene: TRBV2
clone size: once
J gene: TRBJ1-2
D gene: NA
CDR3 protein: CASSIRPTGVSVFYYGYTF
CDR3 DNA: TGTGCCAGCAGCATCCGTCCGACAGGTGTTAGTGTATTCTACTATGGCTACACCTTC

V gene: TRBV5-1
clone size: NA
J gene: TRBJ2-1
D gene: NA
CDR3 protein: CASSSPPDLRTGDNEQFF
CDR3 DNA: TGCGCCAGCAGCTCGCCCCCTGACTTAAGGACGGGGGATAATGAGCAGTTCTTC